Below, 24 T cell receptor beta chains from the same sample are listed, as sequenced in a study of blood T cell repertoires in COVID-19. Only in-frame clones appear in the TCRdb table, and some are missing; sequencing was by immunoSEQ multiplex PCR. The profile covers 200,000 to 250,000 clones, with 85% to 90% appearing a single time and roughly 2.5% taken by the ten largest. The sequenced material came from peripheral blood. Receptor source: a woman in her sixties with acute or convalescent COVID-19.

The chain has TRBV11-1 and TRBJ2-7, with D perhaps TRBD1 (7 bases). With 6 bases removed from V and 4 bases from J, the gap between germline ends came to 16 bases. Germline assignment: CDR1 SGHAT and CDR2 FQDESV (reference sequence). The CDR3 is 14 amino acids. CDR3 amino acids: CASRRQGAGYEQYF. The CDR3 DNA sequence: TGTGCCAGCAGACGACAGGGTGCGGGATACGAGCAGTACTTC.

V usage is TRBV10-3 and J usage is TRBJ2-3; 9 bases agree with TRBD2. Germline V gives CDR1 ENHRY, CDR2 SYGVKD. The J segment lost 0 bases and the V segment lost 6 bases, leaving 1 base of the junction unmatched. The CDR3 covers 14 residues. CDR3 coding DNA: TGTGCCATCAGAACTAGCGGGAGCACAGATACGCAGTATTTT. It encodes CAIRTSGSTDTQYF.

The V gene is TRBV5-1, the J gene TRBJ2-7, with 13 bases aligning to TRBD2. Germline CDR1 is SGHRS and CDR2 is YFSETQ. V shed 0 bases, J shed 1 base, and the junction held 1 base outside the gene matches. The length of the CDR3 is 16 residues. The CDR3 nucleotides are TGCGCCAGCAGCTTGGGACTAGCGGGAGGTTCCTACGAGCAGTACTTC. Residues: CASSLGLAGGSYEQYF.

The genes are TRBV6-5 and TRBJ1-5; D perhaps matches TRBD1 (6 bases). This CDR3 comprises 13 residues. Germline-derived CDR1 and CDR2 are MNHEY and SVGAGI. Trimming shortened V by 6 bases and J by 7 bases, and 13 bases separated the two germline ends. CDR3 coding DNA: TGTGCCAGCAGCCAAACTAGGGGGCAGCCCCAGCATTTT. Translated, it gives CASSQTRGQPQHF.

The J gene is TRBJ1-4, the V gene TRBV28, with TRBD1 matching over 7 bases. The CDR3 totals 14 residues. V shed 6 bases, J shed 4 bases, and the junction held 5 bases outside the gene matches. Germline-derived CDR1 and CDR2 are MDHEN and SYDVKM. CDR3 in DNA: TGTGCCAGCAGGAGGGGGCAGGGTAATGAAAAACTGTTTTTT. This encodes CASRRGQGNEKLFF.

The chain employs TRBV6-5 and TRBJ2-5, with a possible D match to TRBD1 (6 bases). The CDR3 sequence is 14 residues long. The germline CDR1 and CDR2 sequences are MNHEY and SVGAGI. Trimming stripped 10 bases from V and 2 bases from J, with 17 bases between. CDR3: CATRDNLVQETQYF. CDR3 coding DNA: TGTGCCACCCGGGACAACCTCGTACAAGAGACCCAGTACTTC.

The CDR3 is CASSPGQFEQYF. The CDR3 nucleotides are TGTGCCAGCAGCCCTGGACAGTTCGAGCAGTACTTC. This chain uses TRBV27 with TRBJ2-7; possible D gene TRBD1, 6 bases. CDR1 is MNHEY, CDR2 SMNVEV, per germline (reference sequence). Trimming removed 6 bases at V and 6 bases at J, with 12 bases between. CDR3 size: 12 residues.

V gene TRBV6-4 combines with J gene TRBJ1-2; TRBD1 aligns across 7 bases. The V segment lost 0 bases and the J segment 4 bases; nucleotides outside the gene matches: 8. The CDR3 consists of 16 residues. Germline V gene lookup returns CDR1 MRHNA and CDR2 SNTAGT. This chain's CDR3 is CASSDSGTVATYGYTF. As DNA, the CDR3 is TGTGCCAGCAGTGACTCAGGGACAGTGGCTACCTATGGCTACACCTTC.

The gene calls are TRBV3-1 (or the pseudogene TRBV3-2) and TRBJ1-1, with D uncertain. The CDR3 sequence is 12 residues long. The germline V gene has CDR1 LGHDT and CDR2 YNNKEL (reference sequence). V lost 2 bases and J 5 bases, leaving 6 bases between the germline ends. The CDR3, as DNA: TGTGCCAGCAGCCAATTTAAAACTGAAGCTTTCTTT. Protein sequence: CASSQFKTEAFF.

The gene calls are TRBV9 and TRBJ1-1; 7 bases align to TRBD1. Germline CDR1 reads SGDLS; CDR2 reads YYNGEE. This CDR3 is built from 16 residues. The V and J ends lost 4 bases and 2 bases, in that order; junction bases with no gene match: 11. CDR3 protein: CASSRTGYPGNTEAFF. The CDR3 DNA follows: TGTGCCAGCAGCAGGACAGGCTACCCGGGAAACACTGAAGCTTTCTTT.

The chain carries TRBV7-3 and TRBJ2-3; TRBD2 might be the D (5 bases). The CDR3 extends over 14 amino acids. The V gene's germline CDR1 is SGHTA and CDR2 FQGTGA. V lost 5 bases and J 5 bases, leaving 14 bases between the germline ends. CDR3: CASSRSGYGDTQYF. In DNA, the CDR3 is TGTGCCAGCAGCCGATCGGGGTACGGAGATACGCAGTATTTT. The entire variable domain, with the rest obtained from reference TRBV7-3 and TRBJ2-3, is as follows: GAGVSQTPSNKVTEKGKYVELRCDPISGHTALYWYRQSLGQGPEFLIYFQGTGAADDSGLPNDRFFAVRPEGSVSTLKIQRTERGDSAVYLCASSRSGYGDTQYFGPGTRLTVL.

The chain uses TRBV7-8 and TRBJ2-5; 7 nucleotides align to TRBD2. The J segment lost 5 bases and the V segment lost 2 bases, leaving 8 bases of the junction unmatched. The CDR3 spans 15 residues. Germline V gene sequence: CDR1 SGHVS, CDR2 FQNEAQ. The CDR3 sequence is CASSLSGDTRETQYF. Written as DNA, the CDR3 is TGTGCCAGCAGCTTAAGCGGGGATACACGGGAGACCCAGTACTTC.

This sequence joins TRBV5-1 and TRBJ2-3; no clear D. Per the germline V gene, CDR1 is SGHRS and CDR2 is YFSETQ. This CDR3 spans 14 amino acids. Trimming stripped 0 bases from V and 6 bases from J, with 11 bases between. CDR3 protein: CASSLVSPSDTQYF. The CDR3 DNA reads TGCGCCAGCAGCTTGGTGTCCCCCTCGGATACGCAGTATTTT.

V usage is TRBV15 and J usage is TRBJ1-5, with 8 bases fitting TRBD1. Looked up from germline, CDR1 is LNHNV and CDR2 is YYDKDF (reference sequence). J was trimmed by 2 bases and V by 5 bases; bases with no gene match: 5. CDR3 length: 15 residues. The CDR3 bases are TGTGCCACCAGCCAGGGGGCGCGTGGCAATCAGCCCCAGCATTTT. Protein product: CATSQGARGNQPQHF.

The chain joins TRBV12-5 to TRBJ1-4; 7 bases map to TRBD1. The CDR3 extends over 14 amino acids. Per germline, CDR1 LGHNT and CDR2 FRNRAP. With 7 bases clipped from V and 5 bases from J, the junction kept 7 bases outside the gene matches. CDR3 protein: CASARDSRNEKLFF. The CDR3 DNA follows: TGTGCTAGTGCTAGGGACAGCAGAAATGAAAAACTGTTTTTT. Together with reference TRBV12-5 and TRBJ1-4, the CDR3 gives the full variable domain: DARVTQTPRHKVTEMGQEVTMRCQPILGHNTVFWYRQTMMQGLELLAYFRNRAPLDDSGMPKDRFSAEMPDATLATLKIQPSEPRDSAVYFCASARDSRNEKLFFGSGTQLSVL.

This clone has only a few counts. CDR3 DNA: TGCGCCAGCAGCTTGGTTGGGGAGGCTTCACCCCTCCACTTT. As protein: CASSLVGEASPLHF. The chain recombines TRBV5-1 with TRBJ1-6, with D unresolved. The CDR3 has 14 residues. The germline V gene encodes CDR1 SGHRS and CDR2 YFSETQ. Trimming shortened V by 0 bases and J by 9 bases, and 10 bases separated the two germline ends.

V is TRBV18 and J is TRBJ1-2; unclear D gene. In germline, CDR1 is KGHSH, CDR2 LQKENI. Deletions cut 3 bases from V and 1 base from J, with 6 bases between. This CDR3 comprises 13 residues. The CDR3 sequence is CASSPLDNYGYTF. In DNA form, the CDR3 reads TGTGCCAGCTCACCGCTAGATAACTATGGCTACACCTTC.

This chain links TRBV27 with TRBJ1-5; TRBD1 might be the D (6 bases). Germline loops: CDR1 MNHEY, CDR2 SMNVEV (reference sequence). This CDR3 region has 14 residues. Trimming pared 8 bases from V and 2 bases from J, leaving 13 bases between. The CDR3 region has the DNA TGTGCCAGCTCTGGGGGGGCTGGCAATCAGCCCCAGCATTTT. Amino acid sequence: CASSGGAGNQPQHF.

This clone was seen just once. The genes are TRBV25-1 and TRBJ2-2; TRBD2 might be the D (7 bases). From germline, CDR1 is MGHDK and CDR2 SYGVNS. Deletions cut 6 bases from V and 4 bases from J, with 18 bases between. The CDR3 has 16 amino acids. The CDR3 spells CASRDVGGGGTGELFF. The CDR3 coding sequence is TGTGCCAGCAGGGACGTAGGGGGGGGCGGCACCGGGGAGCTGTTTTTT.

This clone was detected only a few times. This sequence joins TRBV7-8 and TRBJ2-1; 14 nucleotides match TRBD2. V lost 3 bases and J lost 3; bases outside the gene matches: 10. Per germline, CDR1 SGHVS and CDR2 FQNEAQ. This CDR3 has 19 residues. The CDR3: CASSFTGTSGRARYNEQFF. The CDR3 region has the DNA TGTGCCAGCAGCTTCACCGGGACTAGCGGGAGAGCCCGCTACAATGAGCAGTTCTTC.

This rearrangement joins TRBV12-5 to TRBJ1-4; 7 bases fit TRBD1. Unmatched junction bases numbered 19, after V lost 5 bases and J lost 10 bases. The length of the CDR3 is 17 residues. Germline CDR1 reads LGHNT; CDR2 reads FRNRAP. The CDR3 DNA reads TGTGCTAGTGGTCCATCAGGGGGGTCCCGTTTGTTCGGAAAACTGTTTTTT. Amino acid sequence: CASGPSGGSRLFGKLFF.

The chain employs TRBV19 and TRBJ2-3; no reliable D call. Germline CDR1 and CDR2: LNHDA and SQIVND (reference sequence). The CDR3 totals 12 residues. Trimming removed 4 bases from V and 4 bases from J, with 6 bases in between. The CDR3 spells CASSTSADTQYF. CDR3 coding DNA: TGTGCCAGTAGTACAAGCGCAGATACGCAGTATTTT.

CDR3 sequence (DNA): TGTGCTAGTGGTTTCGATACAGGGGTGTTGGGTGGCTACACCTTC. Amino acid sequence: CASGFDTGVLGGYTF. The J gene is TRBJ1-2, the V gene TRBV12-5; 7 nucleotides line up with TRBD1. Germline V gene data show CDR1 as LGHNT and CDR2 as FRNRAP. Trimming cost V 3 bases and J 7 bases; bases outside gene matches: 11. The CDR3 has 15 residues. Supplemented by reference TRBV12-5 and TRBJ1-2, the full variable domain reads DARVTQTPRHKVTEMGQEVTMRCQPILGHNTVFWYRQTMMQGLELLAYFRNRAPLDDSGMPKDRFSAEMPDATLATLKIQPSEPRDSAVYFCASGFDTGVLGGYTFGSGTRLTVV.

This chain uses TRBV19 with TRBJ2-1; D possibly corresponds to TRBD2 (7 bases). Germline CDR1 LNHDA, CDR2 SQIVND (reference sequence). V lost 2 bases and J lost 9, with 14 bases in between. The CDR3 runs to 14 residues. The CDR3 sequence is CASSIRGGRGEQFF. CDR3 nucleotides: TGTGCCAGTAGTATAAGGGGGGGGAGAGGTGAGCAGTTCTTC. Looking up the rest from reference TRBV19 and TRBJ2-1 gives the full variable domain: DGGITQSPKYLFRKEGQNVTLSCEQNLNHDAMYWYRQDPGQGLRLIYYSQIVNDFQKGDIAEGYSVSREKKESFPLTVTSAQKNPTAFYLCASSIRGGRGEQFFGPGTRLTVL.